This TCR beta chain was found in a study of blood T cells in healthy people across ages (dated by TCRdb to the mid-2010s). Study-wide context: Template switching captured roughly one uniquely barcoded TCR beta cDNA molecule per two T cells in model experiments. To avoid experimental bias, donors of different ages were randomly spread across the sequencing lanes. To track age-related changes in TCR beta repertoire diversity, the study relied on deep sequencing normalized with unique cDNA molecular identifiers. Four age groups were formed from the donors: young (average approximately 15 years), middle-aged (approximately 40), aged (about 62) and long-lived (82). The study analyzed two additional independent replicas of 1 million unique cDNA reads from the same blood draw for two donors, one aged 18 to 29 and one aged 80 or older.

The study at large found these results: As age increased, observed TCR beta diversity per million T cells dropped in a roughly linear way, and a significant reduction was already evident by age about 40. Estimates of total diversity based on one million sequenced T cells were considered lower bounds and underestimates. Observed TCR beta diversity correlated strongly with the percentage of naive T cells measured by flow cytometry. Compared with the aged group, the long-lived group had more naive CD4+ T cells, fewer expanded clones and increased TCR diversity, suggesting age selection. Because donor CMV infection status was unknown, age-related changes in expanded clonotypes were potentially confounded. Since profiling was done on bulk unsorted PBMCs, naive and antigen-experienced compartments could not be conclusively compared.

Concerning this clonotype: Its antigen is currently not known. Per-base quality was not reported, and no clone a single base away is much larger than it.

The donors were 40 or so Caucasian individuals from Russia, aged roughly 6 to 100 years, who were systemically healthy. Around 10 milliliters of peripheral blood were collected from each donor into EDTA-treated Vacutainer tubes. Ficoll-Paque density-gradient centrifugation was used to isolate PBMCs, with at least 6 million obtained per sample. Total RNA, at least 6 micrograms per sample, was extracted from PBMCs with Trizol reagent. Naive CD45RAhigh/CD27high T cell percentages were measured by flow cytometry on a PBMC aliquot from every donor. The protocol used for the library was 5' RACE. For sequencing, an Illumina HiSeq 2500 was employed. A second PCR of about 7 to 12 cycles was performed with a sample-barcoded 5' primer and a J-beta primer mix. Each TCR beta cDNA molecule received a unique molecular identifier from a template-switch 5' adaptor carrying 12 random nucleotides. Each sample yielded at least 3 million CDR3-containing paired-end reads. First-strand cDNA synthesis was performed from all RNA using the Mint cDNA synthesis kit, with priming by a TRBC-specific oligonucleotide. Following uracil-DNA glycosylase treatment, all cDNA underwent a first 18-cycle PCR with the universal primers M1SS and BC2_uni_R. The study's own analysis went as follows. For normalization, 1 million high-quality reads, each with a distinct molecular identifier, were randomly selected from each sample. Reads sharing molecular identifiers were discarded rather than binned into consensus sequences. MiTCR, set to a Q25 quality threshold and the strictest error-elimination algorithm, was used for CDR3 identification, clonotype clustering and error correction. A nonparametric unseen species model with Euler transformation was used to estimate a lower bound on total TCR beta diversity. TCRdb redid the processing of the public reads, applying fastp at Q25 and MiXCR, and retained in-frame beta chains. When rows share a CDR3 protein, they turn into one entry using the most common DNA and genes. What appears here as the V and J calls and clone size reflects TCRdb's work, not the paper's. Here the sample has about 750,000 distinct CDR3 sequences; 50% to 65% occur a single time. Clones ranked in the top ten supply about two fifths of the sample.

The sample consisted of blood. The receptor was isolated from an elderly man in good health.

The CDR3 reads as follows: CASSRTVTGRGEKLFF. The sequenced DNA: TGTGCCAGCAGCCGCACAGTGACAGGGCGCGGTGAAAAACTGTTTTTT. The chain joins TRBV7-2 to TRBJ1-4; the junction holds 7 bases that match TRBD1. CDR1 and CDR2, looked up from the germline V gene, are SGHTA and FQGNSA. At the junction V is shortened by 5 bases and J by 7 bases; bases outside the gene matches: 13. The CDR3 numbers 16 residues from cysteine through phenylalanine. Left in the record is the CDR3 DNA by itself, 48 bases read in frame from the first base.